This T cell receptor (beta chain) was obtained from a study of blood T cell repertoires in COVID-19. V lost 2 bases and J 7 bases, leaving 11 bases between the germline ends. From germline, CDR1 is PRHDT and CDR2 FYEKMQ (reference sequence). This CDR3 has 14 residues. Everyone who took part was roughly 18 to 90 years old, and they came from about two dozen US areas. The study assigned cohorts using participant-reported clinical history. Generated by immunoSEQ multiplex PCR, the TCRdb table keeps only in-frame clones and is missing some. The sample shows under 300,000 clones, approximately 91% of them seen only once.

The receptor was derived from a woman aged 40 to 55 with acute COVID-19. What was sequenced was PBMCs or T cells enriched from blood (not recorded which). The chain has TRBV13 and TRBJ2-2; D not certain. The CDR3 DNA reads TGTGCCAGCAGCTTAAGGTTTGGAGTCGGGGAGCTGTTTTTT. Translated: CASSLRFGVGELFF.